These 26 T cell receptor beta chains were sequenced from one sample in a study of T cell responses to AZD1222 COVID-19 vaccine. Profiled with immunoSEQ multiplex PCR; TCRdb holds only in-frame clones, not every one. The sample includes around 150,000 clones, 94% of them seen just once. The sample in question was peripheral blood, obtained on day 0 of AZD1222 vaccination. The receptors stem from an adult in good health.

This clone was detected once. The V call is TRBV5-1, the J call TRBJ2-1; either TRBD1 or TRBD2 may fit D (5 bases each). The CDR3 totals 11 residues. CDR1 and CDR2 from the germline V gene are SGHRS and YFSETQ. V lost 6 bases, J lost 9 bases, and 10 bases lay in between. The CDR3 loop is CASTPGSEQFF. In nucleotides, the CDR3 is TGCGCCAGCACCCCAGGGAGTGAGCAGTTCTTC.

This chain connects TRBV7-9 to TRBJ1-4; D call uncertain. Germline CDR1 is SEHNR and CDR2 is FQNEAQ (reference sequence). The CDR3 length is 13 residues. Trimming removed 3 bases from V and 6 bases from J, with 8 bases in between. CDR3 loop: CASSFDNYEKLFF. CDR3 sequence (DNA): TGTGCCAGCAGCTTTGACAACTATGAAAAACTGTTTTTT.

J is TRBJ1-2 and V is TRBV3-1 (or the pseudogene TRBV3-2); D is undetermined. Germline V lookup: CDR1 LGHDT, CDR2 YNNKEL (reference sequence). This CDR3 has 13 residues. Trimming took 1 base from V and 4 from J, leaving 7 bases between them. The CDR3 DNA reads TGTGCCAGCAGCCAAGGAGACTTCTATGGCTACACCTTC. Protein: CASSQGDFYGYTF.

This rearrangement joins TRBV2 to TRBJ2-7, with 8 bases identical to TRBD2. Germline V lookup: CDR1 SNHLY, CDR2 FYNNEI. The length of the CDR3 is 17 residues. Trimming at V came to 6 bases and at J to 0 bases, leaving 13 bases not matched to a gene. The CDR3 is CASRGLSGRGGSYEQYV. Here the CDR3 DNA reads TGTGCCAGCAGAGGACTAAGCGGGAGAGGTGGCTCCTACGAGCAGTACGTC.

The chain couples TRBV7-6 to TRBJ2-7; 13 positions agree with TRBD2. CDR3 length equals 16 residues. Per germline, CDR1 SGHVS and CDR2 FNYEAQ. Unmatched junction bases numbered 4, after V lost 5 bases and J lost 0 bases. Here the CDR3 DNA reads TGTGCCAGCAGCCCCGGGACTAGCGGGACCTCCTACGAGCAGTACGTC. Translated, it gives CASSPGTSGTSYEQYV.

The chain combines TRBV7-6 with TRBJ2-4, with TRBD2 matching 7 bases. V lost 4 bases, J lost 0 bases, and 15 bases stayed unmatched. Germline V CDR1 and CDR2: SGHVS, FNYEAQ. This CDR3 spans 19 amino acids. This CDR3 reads CASSSAGKSSGVAKNIQYF. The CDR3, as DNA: TGTGCCAGCAGCTCCGCGGGGAAATCCAGCGGGGTAGCCAAAAACATTCAGTACTTC.

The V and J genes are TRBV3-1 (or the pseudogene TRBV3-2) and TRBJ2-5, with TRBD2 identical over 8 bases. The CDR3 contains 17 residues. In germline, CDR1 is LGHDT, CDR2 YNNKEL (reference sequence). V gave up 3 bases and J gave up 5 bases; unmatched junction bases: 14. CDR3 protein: CASSHKKPGTRYETQYF. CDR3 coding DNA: TGTGCCAGCAGCCACAAAAAACCAGGGACTAGATACGAGACCCAGTACTTC.

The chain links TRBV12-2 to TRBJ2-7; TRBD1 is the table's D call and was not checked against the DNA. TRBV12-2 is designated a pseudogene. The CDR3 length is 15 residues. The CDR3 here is CASRSSGTDGYEQYV. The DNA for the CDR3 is TGTGCAAGTCGCTCCTCCGGGACAGATGGCTACGAGCAGTACGTC.

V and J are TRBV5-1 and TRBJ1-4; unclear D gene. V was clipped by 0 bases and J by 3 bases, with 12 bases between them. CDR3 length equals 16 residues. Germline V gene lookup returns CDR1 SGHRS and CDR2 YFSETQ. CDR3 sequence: CASSLDSVRSNEKLFF. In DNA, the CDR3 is TGCGCCAGCAGCTTGGATTCAGTGAGATCTAATGAAAAACTGTTTTTT.

CDR3 sequence reads: CASTLRGGYEQYV. DNA of the CDR3: TGTGCCAGCACCCTCCGAGGCGGGTACGAGCAGTACGTC. V usage is TRBV28 and J usage is TRBJ2-7; D possibly corresponds to TRBD2 (5 bases). Germline CDR1 is MDHEN and CDR2 is SYDVKM. This CDR3 comprises 13 residues. Deletions cut 7 bases from V and 4 bases from J, with 14 bases between.

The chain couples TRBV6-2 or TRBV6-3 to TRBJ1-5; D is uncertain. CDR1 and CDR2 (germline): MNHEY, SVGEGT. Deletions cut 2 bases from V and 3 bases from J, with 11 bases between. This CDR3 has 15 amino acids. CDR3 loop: CASSYNSLLNQPQHF. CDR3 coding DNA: TGTGCCAGCAGTTACAACAGCCTCCTCAATCAGCCCCAGCATTTT.

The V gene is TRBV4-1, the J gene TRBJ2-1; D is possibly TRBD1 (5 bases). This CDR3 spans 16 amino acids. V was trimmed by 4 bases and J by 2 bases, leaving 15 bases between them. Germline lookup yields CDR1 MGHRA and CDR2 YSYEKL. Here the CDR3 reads CASSRGHLGAYNEQFF. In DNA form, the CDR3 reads TGCGCCAGCAGCCGAGGACACCTAGGGGCCTACAATGAGCAGTTCTTC.

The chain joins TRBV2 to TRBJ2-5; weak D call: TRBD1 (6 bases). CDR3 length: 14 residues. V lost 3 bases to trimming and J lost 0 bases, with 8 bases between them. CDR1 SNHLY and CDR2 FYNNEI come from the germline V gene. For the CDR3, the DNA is TGTGCCAGCAGTGACAGGGGACACCAAGAGACCCAGTACTTC. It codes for CASSDRGHQETQYF.

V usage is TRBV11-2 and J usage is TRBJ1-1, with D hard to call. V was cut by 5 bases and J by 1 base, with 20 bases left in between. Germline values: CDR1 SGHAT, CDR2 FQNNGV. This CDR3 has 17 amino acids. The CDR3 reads CASSPRGQASSNTEAFF. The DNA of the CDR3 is TGTGCCAGCAGCCCCCGTGGCCAGGCATCTTCGAACACTGAAGCTTTCTTT. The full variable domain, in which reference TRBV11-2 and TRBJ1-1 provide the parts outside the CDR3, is EAGVAQSPRYKIIEKRQSVAFWCNPISGHATLYWYQQILGQGPKLLIQFQNNGVVDDSQLPKDRFSAERLKGVDSTLKIQPAKLEDSAVYLCASSPRGQASSNTEAFFGQGTRLTVV.

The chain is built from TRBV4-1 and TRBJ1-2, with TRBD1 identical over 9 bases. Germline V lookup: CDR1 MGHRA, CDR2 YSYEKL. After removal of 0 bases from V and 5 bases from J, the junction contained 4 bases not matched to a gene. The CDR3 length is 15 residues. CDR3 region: CASSQDRGQGYGYTF. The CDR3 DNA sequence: TGCGCCAGCAGCCAAGATCGGGGACAGGGATATGGCTACACCTTC.

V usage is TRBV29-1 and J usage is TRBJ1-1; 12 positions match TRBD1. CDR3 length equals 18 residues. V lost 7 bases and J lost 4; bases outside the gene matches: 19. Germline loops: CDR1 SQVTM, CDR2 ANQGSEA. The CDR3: CSAAGTGGALLRGTEAFF. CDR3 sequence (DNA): TGCAGCGCCGCCGGGACAGGGGGCGCTTTGCTGAGGGGCACTGAAGCTTTCTTT.

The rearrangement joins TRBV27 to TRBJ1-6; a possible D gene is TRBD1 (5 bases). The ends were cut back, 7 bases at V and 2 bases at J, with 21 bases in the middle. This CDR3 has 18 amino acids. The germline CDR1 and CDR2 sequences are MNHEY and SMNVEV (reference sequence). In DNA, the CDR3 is TGTGCCAGCACCAAACGCGGGACCGCAGACCCCTATAATTCACCCCTCCACTTT. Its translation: CASTKRGTADPYNSPLHF.

The CDR3 DNA sequence: TGTGCCAGCTCACGGGGGACTATTACAGCTGGAGATACGCAGTATTTT. Its translation is CASSRGTITAGDTQYF. The rearrangement links TRBV18 to TRBJ2-3; TRBD2 agrees at 7 bases. Trimming at V came to 4 bases and at J to 5 bases, leaving 12 bases not matched to a gene. This CDR3 spans 16 amino acids. The germline V gene encodes CDR1 KGHSH and CDR2 LQKENI.

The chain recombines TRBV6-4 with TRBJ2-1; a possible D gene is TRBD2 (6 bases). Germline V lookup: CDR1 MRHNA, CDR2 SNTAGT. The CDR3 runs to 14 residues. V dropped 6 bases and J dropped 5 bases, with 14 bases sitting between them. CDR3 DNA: TGTGCCAGCAGCCAAGGACTACCGAACAATGAGCAGTTCTTC. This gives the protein CASSQGLPNNEQFF.

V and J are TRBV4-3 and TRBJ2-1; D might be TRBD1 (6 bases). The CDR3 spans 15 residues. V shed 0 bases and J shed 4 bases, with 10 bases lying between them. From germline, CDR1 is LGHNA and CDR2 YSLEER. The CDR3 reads CASSQEQGLYNEQFF. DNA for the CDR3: TGCGCCAGCAGCCAAGAACAGGGTCTTTACAATGAGCAGTTCTTC.

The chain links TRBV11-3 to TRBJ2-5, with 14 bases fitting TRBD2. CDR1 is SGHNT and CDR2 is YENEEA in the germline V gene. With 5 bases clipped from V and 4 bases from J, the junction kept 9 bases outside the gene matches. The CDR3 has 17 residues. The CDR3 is CASSVTSGGAGGETQYF. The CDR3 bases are TGTGCCAGCAGCGTGACTAGCGGGGGGGCCGGGGGAGAGACCCAGTACTTC.

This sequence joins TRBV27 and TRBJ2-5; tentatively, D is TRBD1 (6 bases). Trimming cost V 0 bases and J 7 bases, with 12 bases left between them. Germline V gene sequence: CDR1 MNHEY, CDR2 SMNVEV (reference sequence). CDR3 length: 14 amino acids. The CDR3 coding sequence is TGTGCCAGCAGTTTATCCAGGGTAGGGGGGACCCAGTACTTC. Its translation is CASSLSRVGGTQYF.

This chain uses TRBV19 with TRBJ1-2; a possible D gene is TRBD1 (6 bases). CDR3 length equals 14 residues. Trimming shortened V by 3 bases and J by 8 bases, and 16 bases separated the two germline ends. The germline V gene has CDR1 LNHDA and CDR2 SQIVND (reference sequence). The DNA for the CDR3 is TGTGCCAGTAGTATGAGTATGGGGGGCCACGGCTACACCTTC. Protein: CASSMSMGGHGYTF. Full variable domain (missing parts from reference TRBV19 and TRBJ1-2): DGGITQSPKYLFRKEGQNVTLSCEQNLNHDAMYWYRQDPGQGLRLIYYSQIVNDFQKGDIAEGYSVSREKKESFPLTVTSAQKNPTAFYLCASSMSMGGHGYTFGSGTRLTVV.

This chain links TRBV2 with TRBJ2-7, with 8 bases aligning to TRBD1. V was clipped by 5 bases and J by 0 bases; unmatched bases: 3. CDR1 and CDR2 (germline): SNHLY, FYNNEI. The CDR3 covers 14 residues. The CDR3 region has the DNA TGTGCCAGCAGTAGGACAGGGAGCTCCTACGAGCAGTACGTC. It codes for CASSRTGSSYEQYV.

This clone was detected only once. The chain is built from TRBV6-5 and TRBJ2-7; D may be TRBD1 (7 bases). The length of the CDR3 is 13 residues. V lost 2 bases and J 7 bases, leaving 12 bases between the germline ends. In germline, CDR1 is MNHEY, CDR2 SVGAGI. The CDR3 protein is CASSYLQGGEQYV. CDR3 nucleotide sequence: TGTGCCAGCAGTTACCTTCAGGGGGGTGAGCAGTACGTC.

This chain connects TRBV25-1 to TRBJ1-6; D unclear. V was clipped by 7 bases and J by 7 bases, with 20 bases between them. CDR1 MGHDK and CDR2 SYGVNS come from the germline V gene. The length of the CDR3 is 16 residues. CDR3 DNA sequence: TGTGCCAGCAATAGTGGCACGGAGTTATGGAATTCACCCCTCCACTTT. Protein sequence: CASNSGTELWNSPLHF. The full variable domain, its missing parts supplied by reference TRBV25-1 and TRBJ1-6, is EADIYQTPRYLVIGTGKKITLECSQTMGHDKMYWYQQDPGMELHLIHYSYGVNSTEKGDLSSESTVSRIRTEHFPLTLESARPSHTSQYLCASNSGTELWNSPLHFGNGTRLTVT.